This TCR beta chain was profiled in a study of blood T cell repertoires in COVID-19. In the study overall: Both acute and convalescent COVID-19 samples were obtained from the United States, Italy and Spain.

This CDR3 is built from 14 residues. Germline V gene data show CDR1 as SGHTA and CDR2 as FQGNSA. Trimming removed 3 bases from V and 3 bases from J; junction bases left unmatched: 5. Per the study methods: Reference gene primer amplification gave estimated nucleated cell counts. Sequencing used immunoSEQ multiplex PCR; TCRdb keeps in-frame clones, though not all of them. V, J and clone size are those of that table, while D and trimming were read from the DNA. The data hold 200,000 to 300,000 clones, with around 88% observed a single time. Participants came from about 23 US areas, aged about 18 to 100 years. Cohorts were assigned according to the clinical history that participants reported.

V is TRBV7-2 and J is TRBJ2-7; TRBD2 aligns across 7 bases. The sample taken for sequencing was PBMCs or T cells enriched from blood (not recorded which). The TCR was taken from a woman aged 45-59 years who had recovered from COVID-19. The CDR3 reads CASSFATGGYEQYF. As DNA, the CDR3 is TGTGCCAGCAGCTTCGCTACGGGGGGCTACGAGCAGTACTTC.